Below are 8 T cell receptor beta chains sequenced from a single sample in a study of T cells after yellow fever vaccination. A single record per CDR3 protein comes from TCRdb applying MiXCR to the 5' RACE reads. The top ten hold roughly 18% of the sample, which has hundreds of thousands of distinct CDR3 sequences, 8.5% to 9% seen once. Source: PBMCs, taken on the day of the first yellow fever vaccination. Receptors originate from a man between 18 and 29 years old who received the YFV17D yellow fever vaccine.

This chain uses TRBV14 with TRBJ2-1, with 7 bases identical to TRBD1. V dropped 4 bases and J dropped 5; count of bases not matched to a gene: 5. This CDR3 region has 14 residues. CDR1 is SGHDN, CDR2 FVKESK, per germline. The CDR3 DNA is TGTGCCAGCAGCCGATACAGGGGAAACAATGAGCAGTTCTTC. This sequence encodes CASSRYRGNNEQFF.

The chain employs TRBV11-2 and TRBJ1-1; D is uncertain. The ends were cut back, 5 bases at V and 0 bases at J, with 16 bases in the middle. The CDR3 is 16 amino acids. Germline CDR1 SGHAT, CDR2 FQNNGV. The CDR3 bases are TGTGCCAGCAGCCCCCGCCTGGGGAGAGTGAACACTGAAGCTTTCTTT. This gives the protein CASSPRLGRVNTEAFF.

There are a few counts of this clonotype. The chain combines TRBV20-1 with TRBJ2-1; 9 bases line up with TRBD1. The trim removed 6 bases at V and 4 bases at J, leaving 4 bases unmatched. The CDR3 sequence is 13 residues long. Germline V gene data show CDR1 as DFQATT and CDR2 as SNEGSKA (reference sequence). The CDR3 protein is CSATDRGYNEQFF. The DNA for the CDR3 is TGCAGTGCCACGGACAGGGGTTACAATGAGCAGTTCTTC.

The rearrangement uses TRBV7-9 and TRBJ1-2; D remains unclear. The CDR3 sequence is 10 residues long. Germline CDR1 and CDR2: SEHNR and FQNEAQ (reference sequence). Trimming shortened V by 6 bases and J by 7 bases, and 6 bases separated the two germline ends. For the CDR3, the DNA is TGTGCCAGCAGTGGGTCTGGCTACACCTTC. It codes for CASSGSGYTF.

This clonotype was counted between two and nine times. The chain has TRBV7-9 and TRBJ1-1, with D perhaps TRBD1 (6 bases). The CDR3 extends over 14 amino acids. Per germline, CDR1 SEHNR and CDR2 FQNEAQ (reference sequence). CDR3 nucleotides: TGTGCGAGTATCTTAGGGGGAGAGGACACTGAAGCTTTCTTT. Translation gives CASILGGEDTEAFF.

The chain couples TRBV4-1 to TRBJ2-7, with D tentatively TRBD1 (5 bases). The V and J ends lost 5 bases and 2 bases respectively, with 10 bases between them. Per germline, CDR1 MGHRA and CDR2 YSYEKL. This CDR3 is built from 13 residues. The CDR3 DNA sequence: TGCGCCAGCAGCGTCGACAGTGCCTACGAGCAGTACTTC. This encodes CASSVDSAYEQYF.

This clonotype showed up many times. The rearrangement uses TRBV20-1 and TRBJ2-2; D remains ambiguous. The CDR3 consists of 13 residues. The V end was cut by 2 bases, the J end by 1 base, with 5 bases between. CDR1 is DFQATT and CDR2 is SNEGSKA in the germline V gene (reference sequence). CDR3 sequence reads: CSARKGNTGELFF. The DNA for the CDR3 is TGCAGTGCTAGAAAAGGGAACACCGGGGAGCTGTTTTTT.

This clonotype was observed a handful of times. The V gene is TRBV2, the J gene TRBJ1-1; D is unresolved. The V end lost 1 base, the J end lost 6 bases, and 6 bases lay between the germline ends. Germline CDR1 SNHLY, CDR2 FYNNEI. The CDR3 runs 12 residues. CDR3 in amino acids: CASSEVRSEAFF. The CDR3 nucleotides read TGTGCCAGCAGTGAAGTCAGATCTGAAGCTTTCTTT.